This T cell receptor beta chain came from a study of blood T cell repertoires in COVID-19. Germline CDR1 GTSNPN, CDR2 SVGIG (reference sequence). The CDR3 length is 13 residues. V lost 4 bases, J lost 7 bases, and 16 bases lay in between. TCRdb keeps only in-frame clones here, not all; method: immunoSEQ multiplex PCR. The sample includes some 220,000 clones, approximately 83% of them seen just once. Those enrolled, adults aged roughly 18 to 100 years, came from around 25 US areas. In assigning cohorts, the study relied on participant-reported clinical history. The chain is built from TRBV30 and TRBJ1-2, with a weak D call TRBD1 (6 bases). Material: PBMCs or T cells enriched from blood (not recorded which). This TCR was sampled from a woman aged 40 to 50 with acute COVID-19. The CDR3 loop is CAWTGASMGGYTF. CDR3 bases: TGTGCCTGGACAGGGGCCTCAATGGGTGGCTACACCTTC.